The 10 T cell receptor beta chains below were found in one sample sequenced in a study of T cell responses to AZD1222 COVID-19 vaccine. TCRdb's table, derived via immunoSEQ multiplex PCR, lists solely in-frame clones and lacks some. Of tens of thousands of clones listed, 80% to 95% are singletons. The sample consisted of peripheral blood, taken 28 days after the second AZD1222 dose. These receptor sequences come from an adult who received the AZD1222 COVID-19 vaccine.

The chain combines TRBV7-6 with TRBJ2-3; D may be TRBD1 (5 bases). Germline V gene data show CDR1 as SGHVS and CDR2 as FNYEAQ. V was cut by 0 bases and J by 2 bases, with 15 bases left in between. The CDR3 has 17 residues. In DNA form, the CDR3 reads TGTGCCAGCAGCTTAGCGCCAGGGAAGAGGACCACAGATACGCAGTATTTT. It codes for CASSLAPGKRTTDTQYF. Complete variable domain (other parts from reference TRBV7-6 and TRBJ2-3): GAGVSQSPRYKVTKRGQDVALRCDPISGHVSLYWYRQALGQGPEFLTYFNYEAQQDKSGLPNDRFSAERPEGSISTLTIQRTEQRDSAMYRCASSLAPGKRTTDTQYFGPGTRLTVL.

The chain has TRBV15 and TRBJ2-1; D gene unclear. V was trimmed by 0 bases and J by 6 bases, leaving 6 bases between them. The V gene's germline CDR1 is LNHNV and CDR2 YYDKDF (reference sequence). CDR3 length: 13 amino acids. The CDR3 loop is CATSRDGPNEQFF. The CDR3 DNA follows: TGTGCCACCAGCAGAGATGGGCCCAATGAGCAGTTCTTC.

V and J are TRBV27 and TRBJ1-5; maybe TRBD1 (5 bases). Trimming pared 8 bases from V and 1 base from J, leaving 18 bases between. The germline V gene encodes CDR1 MNHEY and CDR2 SMNVEV (reference sequence). The CDR3 is 16 residues long. DNA of the CDR3: TGTGCCAGCCATCCGGGGCCGAGTAAGAGCAATCAGCCCCAGCATTTT. Protein product: CASHPGPSKSNQPQHF.

This clone came up a few times. The V gene is TRBV7-6, the J gene TRBJ2-7; 9 nucleotides agree with TRBD1. The germline CDR1 and CDR2 sequences are SGHVS and FNYEAQ. The ends lost 9 bases at V and 4 bases at J; junction bases unmatched: 19. The CDR3 has 17 amino acids. The CDR3 region is CARNRGPGAYWTYEQYF. Written as DNA, the CDR3 is TGTGCCAGGAACAGGGGGCCAGGGGCTTATTGGACTTACGAGCAGTACTTC.

The V call is TRBV24-1, the J call TRBJ2-1; 10 nucleotides align to TRBD2. CDR1 is KGHDR, CDR2 SFDVKD, per germline. Unmatched junction bases numbered 5, after V lost 0 bases and J lost 7 bases. The CDR3 has 16 residues. The CDR3 DNA reads as TGTGCCACCAGTGATTTGTTGAGCGGGAGGGGAAATGAGCAGTTCTTC. Translating gives CATSDLLSGRGNEQFF.

The chain joins TRBV11-2 to TRBJ2-3; maybe TRBD1 (6 bases). Trimming removed 5 bases at V and 3 bases at J, with 12 bases between. Germline-derived CDR1 and CDR2 are SGHAT and FQNNGV. CDR3 length: 14 residues. The CDR3, as DNA: TGTGCCAGCAGCCTTAGGGGGAAGACAGATACGCAGTATTTT. This encodes CASSLRGKTDTQYF.

This chain uses TRBV10-2 with TRBJ1-1; unclear D gene. Deletions cut 4 bases from V and 1 base from J, with 4 bases between. CDR3 size: 12 residues. The germline V gene encodes CDR1 WSHSY and CDR2 SAAADI. CDR3 nucleotides: TGCGCCAGCAGTGGGACGAACACTGAAGCTTTCTTT. Residues: CASSGTNTEAFF.

The CDR3 here is CASRAGTLTSYEQYF. The CDR3 bases are TGTGCCAGCAGGGCCGGGACTTTAACCTCCTACGAGCAGTACTTC. The genes are TRBV27 and TRBJ2-7; perhaps TRBD2 as D (6 bases). CDR1 MNHEY and CDR2 SMNVEV come from the germline V gene (reference sequence). The CDR3 sequence is 15 residues long. With 6 bases removed from V and 0 bases from J, the gap between germline ends came to 15 bases.

The rearrangement joins TRBV9 to TRBJ2-1; 7 positions agree with TRBD2. This CDR3 is 16 amino acids long. With 0 bases clipped from V and 8 bases from J, the junction kept 11 bases outside the gene matches. Germline loops: CDR1 SGDLS, CDR2 YYNGEE. CDR3 amino acids: CASSVASGGSGYEQFF. The CDR3 DNA reads as TGTGCCAGCAGCGTAGCATCCGGCGGGAGCGGCTATGAGCAGTTCTTC.

The chain employs TRBV13 and TRBJ2-7; 10 nucleotides align to TRBD1. V lost 5 bases to trimming and J lost 6 bases; unmatched junction nucleotides: 10. CDR3 size: 15 residues. Germline CDR1 and CDR2: PRHDT and FYEKMQ (reference sequence). CDR3 sequence (DNA): TGTGCCAGCAGCCCTCAGGGACAGGGGATCCCCGAGCAGTACTTC. Translation gives CASSPQGQGIPEQYF.